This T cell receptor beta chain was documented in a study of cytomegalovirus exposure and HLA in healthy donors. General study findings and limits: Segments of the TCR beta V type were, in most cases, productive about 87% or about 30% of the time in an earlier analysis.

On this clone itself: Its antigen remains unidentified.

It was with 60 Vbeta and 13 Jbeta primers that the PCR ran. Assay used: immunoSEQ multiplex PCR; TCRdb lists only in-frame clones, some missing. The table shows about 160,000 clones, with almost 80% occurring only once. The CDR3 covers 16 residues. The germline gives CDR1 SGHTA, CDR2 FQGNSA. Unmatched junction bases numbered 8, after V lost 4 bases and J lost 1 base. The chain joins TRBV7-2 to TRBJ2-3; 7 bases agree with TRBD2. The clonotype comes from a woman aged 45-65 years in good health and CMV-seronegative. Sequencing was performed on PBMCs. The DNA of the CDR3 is TGTGCCAGCAGCTCAACCGGGAGGCGACGCACAGATACGCAGTATTTT. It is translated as CASSSTGRRRTDTQYF.